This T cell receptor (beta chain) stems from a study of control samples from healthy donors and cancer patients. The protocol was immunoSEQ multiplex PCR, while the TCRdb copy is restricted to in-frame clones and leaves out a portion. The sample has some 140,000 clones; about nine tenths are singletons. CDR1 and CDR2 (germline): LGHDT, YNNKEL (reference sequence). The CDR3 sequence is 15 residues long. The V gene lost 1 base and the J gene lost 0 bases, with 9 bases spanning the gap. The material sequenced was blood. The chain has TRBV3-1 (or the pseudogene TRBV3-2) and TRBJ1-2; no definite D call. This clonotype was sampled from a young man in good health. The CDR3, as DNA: TGTGCCAGCAGCCAAGGCCCTAATTCTAACTATGGCTACACCTTC. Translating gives CASSQGPNSNYGYTF.